Listed below are T cell receptor beta chains from one sample, sequenced in a study of T cells in Graves' hyperthyroidism and ophthalmopathy. TCRdb redid the calling of the multiplex PCR reads with MiXCR, one entry per CDR3 protein. The sample consists of around 420,000 distinct CDR3 sequences, approximately 14% of them appearing once. The material sequenced was blood. These receptors originate from a woman between 18 and 30 years old with Graves' hyperthyroidism. The CDR3 runs from the conserved cysteine through the conserved F or W. A D gene is named only where the DNA matches it firmly. Part of the rows lack a size; the others show once, few, many or a class for expanded clones.

J gene: TRBJ2-6; D gene: -; V gene: TRBV5-5; clone size: few; CDR3 DNA: TGTGCCAGCAGCTCCGGACGGATCTCTGGGGCCAACGTCCTGACTTTC; CDR3 protein: CASSSGRISGANVLTF
J gene: TRBJ1-3; D gene: -; V gene: TRBV11-2; clone size: many; CDR3 DNA: TGTGCCAGCAGAAGGACAGACTCTGGAAACACCATATATTTT; CDR3 protein: CASRRTDSGNTIYF
J gene: TRBJ2-7; D gene: TRBD1; V gene: TRBV28; clone size: many; CDR3 DNA: TGTGCCAGCACCCCGCCTGGAGTTCGTGCGACAGGGGCCTACGAGCAGTACTTC; CDR3 protein: CASTPPGVRATGAYEQYF
J gene: TRBJ1-3; D gene: -; V gene: TRBV3-1; clone size: many; CDR3 DNA: TGTGCCAGCAGCCAAGACAGGATCTCTGGAAACACCATATATTTT; CDR3 protein: CASSQDRISGNTIYF
J gene: TRBJ2-3; D gene: TRBD1; V gene: TRBV7-3; clone size: many; CDR3 DNA: TGTGCCAGCAGCTTAGTCGGCAGGGGGCGCGTAGATACGCAGTATTTT; CDR3 protein: CASSLVGRGRVDTQYF
J gene: TRBJ1-1; D gene: -; V gene: TRBV19; clone size: few; CDR3 DNA: TGTGCCAGTAGTATAGATCGGACTGGACATAGGAACACTGAAGCTTTCTTT; CDR3 protein: CASSIDRTGHRNTEAFF
J gene: TRBJ1-3; D gene: -; V gene: TRBV7-2; clone size: many; CDR3 DNA: TGTGCCAGCAGCTTAGACGGAGACTCTGGAAACACCATATATTTT; CDR3 protein: CASSLDGDSGNTIYF
J gene: TRBJ2-1; D gene: -; V gene: TRBV4-1; clone size: few; CDR3 DNA: TGCGCCAGCAGCCGGTGGGGGGACTCTTACAATGAGCAGTTCTTC; CDR3 protein: CASSRWGDSYNEQFF
J gene: TRBJ1-2; D gene: -; V gene: TRBV11-2; clone size: many; CDR3 DNA: TGTGCCAGCAGCTTAGCCCCTAACTATGGCTACACCTTC; CDR3 protein: CASSLAPNYGYTF
J gene: TRBJ2-1; D gene: TRBD2; V gene: TRBV5-1; clone size: few; CDR3 DNA: TGCGCCAGCAGCTTGGAAGGCGGGAGTCTTGCGGGGTACAATGAGCAGTTCTTC; CDR3 protein: CASSLEGGSLAGYNEQFF
J gene: TRBJ2-1; D gene: -; V gene: TRBV15; clone size: many; CDR3 DNA: TGTGCCACCTTACTACACGGCTACAATGAGCAGTTCTTC; CDR3 protein: CATLLHGYNEQFF
J gene: TRBJ1-4; D gene: TRBD1; V gene: TRBV20-1; clone size: many; CDR3 DNA: TGCAGTGCTAGAGAGGCCAGGGGGTATGAAAAACTGTTTTTT; CDR3 protein: CSAREARGYEKLFF
J gene: TRBJ2-5; D gene: -; V gene: TRBV9; clone size: few; CDR3 DNA: TGTGCCAGCAGCACGGGCAGCGGGCCACAAGAGACCCAGTACTTC; CDR3 protein: CASSTGSGPQETQYF
J gene: TRBJ1-4; D gene: -; V gene: TRBV7-9; clone size: -; CDR3 DNA: TGTGCCAGCAGCGACGGCAGAACTAATGAAAAACTGTTTTTT; CDR3 protein: CASSDGRTNEKLFF
J gene: TRBJ2-3; D gene: TRBD1; V gene: TRBV28; clone size: many; CDR3 DNA: TGTGCCAGCAGTTTGGTAGGCGCACCCGGGACAGGGGCGGTGAGGACAGATACGCAGTATTTT; CDR3 protein: CASSLVGAPGTGAVRTDTQYF
J gene: TRBJ2-7; D gene: -; V gene: TRBV7-2; clone size: many; CDR3 DNA: TGTGCCAGCAGCCAAAGGGCCAGAGATTTCTACGAGCAGTACTTC; CDR3 protein: CASSQRARDFYEQYF
J gene: TRBJ2-5; D gene: TRBD2; V gene: TRBV19; clone size: once; CDR3 DNA: TGTGCCAGTAGTATTCGACGACTAGCGGGAGTGGGGGAGACCCAGTACTTC; CDR3 protein: CASSIRRLAGVGETQYF
J gene: TRBJ1-5; D gene: -; V gene: TRBV27; clone size: -; CDR3 DNA: TGTGCCAGCAGTTCCTTACAGGTGAATTCGAATCAGCCCCAGCATTTT; CDR3 protein: CASSSLQVNSNQPQHF
J gene: TRBJ1-1; D gene: -; V gene: TRBV5-1; clone size: -; CDR3 DNA: TGCGCCAGCAGCTTGAGTGTGAGGCAGGGCACCACTGAAGCTTTCTTT; CDR3 protein: CASSLSVRQGTTEAFF
J gene: TRBJ2-5; D gene: TRBD1; V gene: TRBV9; clone size: -; CDR3 DNA: TGTGCCAGCAGCTCCGACAGGGGGGGGGACCAAGAGACCCAGTACTTC; CDR3 protein: CASSSDRGGDQETQYF
J gene: TRBJ2-3; D gene: TRBD1; V gene: TRBV9; clone size: -; CDR3 DNA: TGTGCCAGCAGCGTAGGTAACAGGGGAGATTTGGATACGCAGTATTTT; CDR3 protein: CASSVGNRGDLDTQYF
J gene: TRBJ2-7; D gene: -; V gene: TRBV12-3/TRBV12-4; clone size: many; CDR3 DNA: TGTGCCAGCAGCAAACCGGGACTGAGCTCCTACGAGCAGTACTTC; CDR3 protein: CASSKPGLSSYEQYF
J gene: TRBJ1-5; D gene: -; V gene: TRBV6-2/TRBV6-3; clone size: many; CDR3 DNA: TGTGCCAGCAGTTCCCCTTCGGGGAATCAGCCCCAGCATTTT; CDR3 protein: CASSSPSGNQPQHF
J gene: TRBJ2-2; D gene: -; V gene: TRBV18; clone size: many; CDR3 DNA: TGTGCCAGCTCCCCATGGGTCAACACCGGGGAGCTGTTTTTT; CDR3 protein: CASSPWVNTGELFF
J gene: TRBJ2-7; D gene: TRBD1; V gene: TRBV28; clone size: many; CDR3 DNA: TGTGCCAGCAGTCGACAGGGCTACTCCTACGAGCAGTACTTC; CDR3 protein: CASSRQGYSYEQYF
J gene: TRBJ2-7; D gene: -; V gene: TRBV3-1; clone size: -; CDR3 DNA: TGTGCCAGCAGCCAAGCCCGGGTGGGCGAGCAGTACTTC; CDR3 protein: CASSQARVGEQYF
J gene: TRBJ1-6; D gene: -; V gene: TRBV25-1; clone size: -; CDR3 DNA: TGTGCCAGCTCACGGGCGACAGTAAATAATTCACCCCTCCACTTT; CDR3 protein: CASSRATVNNSPLHF
J gene: TRBJ2-5; D gene: -; V gene: TRBV20-1; clone size: -; CDR3 DNA: TGCAGTGCTAGAGATGGGCGAAAGGGGATTCGGGAGACCCAGTACTTC; CDR3 protein: CSARDGRKGIRETQYF
J gene: TRBJ1-6; D gene: TRBD1; V gene: TRBV4-1; clone size: -; CDR3 DNA: TGCGCCAGCAGCCAAGAGATAGAAATCGGACAGGGGGGATCACCCCTCCACTTT; CDR3 protein: CASSQEIEIGQGGSPLHF
J gene: TRBJ2-7; D gene: -; V gene: TRBV2; clone size: many; CDR3 DNA: TGTGCCAGCAACTCAGGCAGGACCTACGAGCAGTACTTC; CDR3 protein: CASNSGRTYEQYF
J gene: TRBJ1-1; D gene: -; V gene: TRBV4-3; clone size: -; CDR3 DNA: TGCGCCAGCAGCCAAGAAATCAGGGACACTGAAGCTTTCTTT; CDR3 protein: CASSQEIRDTEAFF
J gene: TRBJ1-5; D gene: -; V gene: TRBV19; clone size: -; CDR3 DNA: TGTGCCAGTAGTCCTGGACGGACGAGCAATCAGCCCCAGCATTTT; CDR3 protein: CASSPGRTSNQPQHF
J gene: TRBJ1-5; D gene: -; V gene: TRBV5-1; clone size: few; CDR3 DNA: TGCGCCAGCAGCTTTGGGGGGTTGGGTCAGCCCCAGCATTTT; CDR3 protein: CASSFGGLGQPQHF
J gene: TRBJ2-7; D gene: -; V gene: TRBV9; clone size: once; CDR3 DNA: TGTACCAGCAGCGTAGGGGGGGGAGGTCAATTCGAGCAGTACTTC; CDR3 protein: CTSSVGGGGQFEQYF
J gene: TRBJ2-3; D gene: -; V gene: TRBV7-6; clone size: many; CDR3 DNA: TGTGCCAGCAGCCCAGAGACGGGATCTAACACAGATACGCAGTATTTT; CDR3 protein: CASSPETGSNTDTQYF
J gene: TRBJ2-3; D gene: -; V gene: TRBV27; clone size: few; CDR3 DNA: TGTGCCAGCAGTTACATAGGGGGAGGAACAGATACGCAGTATTTT; CDR3 protein: CASSYIGGGTDTQYF
J gene: TRBJ2-7; D gene: -; V gene: TRBV6-2/TRBV6-3; clone size: -; CDR3 DNA: TGTGCCAGCAGTAACACAGGGATCTACGAGCAGTACTTC; CDR3 protein: CASSNTGIYEQYF
J gene: TRBJ1-1; D gene: TRBD1; V gene: TRBV2; clone size: -; CDR3 DNA: TGTGCCAGCAGTGTAAGGACAGGGATAATTGATTGGACTGAAGCTTTCTTT; CDR3 protein: CASSVRTGIIDWTEAFF
J gene: TRBJ1-6; D gene: -; V gene: TRBV9; clone size: few; CDR3 DNA: TGTGCCAGCAGCGTAGAGGGCGAGGATTCACCCCTCCACTTT; CDR3 protein: CASSVEGEDSPLHF
J gene: TRBJ1-5; D gene: -; V gene: TRBV20-1; clone size: few; CDR3 DNA: TGCAGTACTAGGCCGGGGTTGAATCAGCCCCAGCATTTT; CDR3 protein: CSTRPGLNQPQHF
J gene: TRBJ1-1; D gene: -; V gene: TRBV30; clone size: many; CDR3 DNA: TGTGCCTGGACGAGGGCCCGGGGGGTCACTGAAGCTTTCTTT; CDR3 protein: CAWTRARGVTEAFF
J gene: TRBJ1-6; D gene: -; V gene: TRBV27; clone size: -; CDR3 DNA: TGTGCCGGCAGTTCCCCGGGACGCAACTATAATTCACCCCCCCACTTT; CDR3 protein: CAGSSPGRNYNSPPHF
J gene: TRBJ1-2; D gene: TRBD1; V gene: TRBV2; clone size: many; CDR3 DNA: TGTGCCAGCAGTGTAACAGGGGGCACCTATGGCTACACCTTC; CDR3 protein: CASSVTGGTYGYTF
J gene: TRBJ1-5; D gene: -; V gene: TRBV6-5; clone size: -; CDR3 DNA: TGTGCCAGCAGTTACTCGGGATTCGGCAATCAGCCCCAGCATTTT; CDR3 protein: CASSYSGFGNQPQHF
J gene: TRBJ2-3; D gene: -; V gene: TRBV2; clone size: few; CDR3 DNA: TGTGCCAGCAGCCCAGAACTAGTCTCAGATACGCAGTATTTT; CDR3 protein: CASSPELVSDTQYF
J gene: TRBJ2-1; D gene: TRBD2; V gene: TRBV12-3/TRBV12-4; clone size: -; CDR3 DNA: TGTGCCAGCAGTTTAGCCAGCGGGAGGGGGAGCTCCTACAATGAGCAGTTCTTC; CDR3 protein: CASSLASGRGSSYNEQFF
J gene: TRBJ2-7; D gene: -; V gene: TRBV20-1; clone size: many; CDR3 DNA: TGCAGTGCTAGAGGGCCTGGCCAATACGAGCAGTACTTC; CDR3 protein: CSARGPGQYEQYF
J gene: TRBJ1-6; D gene: -; V gene: TRBV16; clone size: few; CDR3 DNA: TGTGCCAGCAGCCAATTTCTGACGCCGACCTGGGGTAATTCACCCCTCCACTTT; CDR3 protein: CASSQFLTPTWGNSPLHF
J gene: TRBJ2-7; D gene: -; V gene: TRBV27; clone size: -; CDR3 DNA: TGTGCCAGCAGTTTAATCGGGGGGCGCTTCCACGAGCAGTACTTC; CDR3 protein: CASSLIGGRFHEQYF
J gene: TRBJ2-5; D gene: -; V gene: TRBV18; clone size: many; CDR3 DNA: TGTGCCAGCTCACTATGGACCGATTTGACCCAGTACTTC; CDR3 protein: CASSLWTDLTQYF